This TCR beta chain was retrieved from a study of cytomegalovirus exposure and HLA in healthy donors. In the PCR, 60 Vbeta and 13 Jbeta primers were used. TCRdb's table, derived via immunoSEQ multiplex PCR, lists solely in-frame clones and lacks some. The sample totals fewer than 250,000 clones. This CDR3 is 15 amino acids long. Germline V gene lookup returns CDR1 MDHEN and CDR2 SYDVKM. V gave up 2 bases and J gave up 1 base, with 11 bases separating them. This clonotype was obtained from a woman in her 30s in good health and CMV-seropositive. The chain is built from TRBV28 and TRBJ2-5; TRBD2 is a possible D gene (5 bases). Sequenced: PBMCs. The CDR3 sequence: CASSLQGLVQETQYF. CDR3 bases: TGTGCCAGCAGTTTACAAGGACTGGTCCAAGAGACCCAGTACTTC. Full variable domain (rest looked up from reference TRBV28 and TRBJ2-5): DVKVTQSSRYLVKRTGEKVFLECVQDMDHENMFWYRQDPGLGLRLIYFSYDVKMKEKGDIPEGYSVSREKKERFSLILESASTNQTSMYLCASSLQGLVQETQYFGPGTRLLVL.